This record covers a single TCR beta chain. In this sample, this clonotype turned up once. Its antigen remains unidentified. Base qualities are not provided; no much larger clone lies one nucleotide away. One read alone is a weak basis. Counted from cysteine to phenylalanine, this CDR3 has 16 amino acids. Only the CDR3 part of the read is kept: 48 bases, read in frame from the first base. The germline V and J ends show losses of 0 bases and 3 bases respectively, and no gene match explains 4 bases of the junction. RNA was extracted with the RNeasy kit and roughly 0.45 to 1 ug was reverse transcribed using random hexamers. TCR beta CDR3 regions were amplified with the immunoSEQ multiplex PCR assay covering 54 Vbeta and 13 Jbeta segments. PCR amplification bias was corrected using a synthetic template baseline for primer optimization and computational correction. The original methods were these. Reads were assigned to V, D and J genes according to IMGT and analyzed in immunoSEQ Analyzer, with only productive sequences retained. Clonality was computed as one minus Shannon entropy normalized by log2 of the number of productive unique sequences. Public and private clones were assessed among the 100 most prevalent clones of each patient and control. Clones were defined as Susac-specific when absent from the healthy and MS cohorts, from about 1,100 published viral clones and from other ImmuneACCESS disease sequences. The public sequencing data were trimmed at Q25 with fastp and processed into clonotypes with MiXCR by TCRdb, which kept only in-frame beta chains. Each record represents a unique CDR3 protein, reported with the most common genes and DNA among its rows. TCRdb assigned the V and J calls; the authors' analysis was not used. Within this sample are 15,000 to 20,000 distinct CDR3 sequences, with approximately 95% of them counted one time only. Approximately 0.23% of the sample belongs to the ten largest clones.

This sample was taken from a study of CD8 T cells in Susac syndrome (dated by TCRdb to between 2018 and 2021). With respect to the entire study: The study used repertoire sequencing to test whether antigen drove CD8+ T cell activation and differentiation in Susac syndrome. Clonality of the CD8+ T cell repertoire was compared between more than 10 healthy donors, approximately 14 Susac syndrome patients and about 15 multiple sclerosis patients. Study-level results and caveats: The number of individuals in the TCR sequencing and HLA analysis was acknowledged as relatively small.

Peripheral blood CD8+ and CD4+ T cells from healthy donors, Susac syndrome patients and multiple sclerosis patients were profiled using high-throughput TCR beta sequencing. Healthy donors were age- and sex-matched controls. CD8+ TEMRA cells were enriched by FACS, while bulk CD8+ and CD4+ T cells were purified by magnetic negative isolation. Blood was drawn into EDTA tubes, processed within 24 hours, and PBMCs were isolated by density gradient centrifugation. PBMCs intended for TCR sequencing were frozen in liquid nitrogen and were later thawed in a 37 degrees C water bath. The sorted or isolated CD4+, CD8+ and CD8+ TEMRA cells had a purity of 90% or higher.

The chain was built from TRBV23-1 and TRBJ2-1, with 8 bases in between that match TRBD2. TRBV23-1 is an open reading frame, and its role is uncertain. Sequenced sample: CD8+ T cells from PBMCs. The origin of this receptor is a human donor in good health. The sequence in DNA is TGCGCCAGCAGTCAATCGAAGCGGGAGAACTACAATGAGCAGTTCTTC. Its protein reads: CASSQSKRENYNEQFF.